This TCR beta chain stems from a study of control samples from healthy donors and cancer patients. Sequencing was performed with immunoSEQ multiplex PCR; in TCRdb, only in-frame clones are kept and a portion is missing. This sample has 140,000 or so clones, with around 94% found just once. The CDR3 extends over 15 amino acids. Germline trimming cut 6 bases from V and 5 bases from J; bases unmatched to any gene: 11. Per the germline V gene, CDR1 is SGHDN and CDR2 is FVKESK. The chain links TRBV14 to TRBJ1-2; 8 bases align to TRBD1. Sequenced material: PBMCs. This receptor was taken from a man between 60 and 75 years old with colorectal cancer. The DNA for the CDR3 is TGTGCCAGCAGACCGACAGGGGCACCTCCTTATGGCTACACCTTC. Protein: CASRPTGAPPYGYTF.